This passage covers 20 T cell receptor beta chains from one sample sequenced in a study of control samples from healthy donors and cancer patients. Method: immunoSEQ multiplex PCR; TCRdb's copy keeps in-frame clones and lacks some. The data show roughly 38,000 clones, with 80% to 95% seen just once and about 3.5% held by the top ten. The specimen was blood. All receptors derive from a woman aged 45-65 years in good health.

The chain uses TRBV7-2 and TRBJ1-5, with no clear D. Per the germline V gene, CDR1 is SGHTA and CDR2 is FQGNSA. The CDR3 has 16 residues. V dropped 1 base and J dropped 0 bases, with 10 bases sitting between them. The CDR3 DNA reads TGTGCCAGCAGCTTAGAGACACGTTATAGCAATCAGCCCCAGCATTTT. This sequence encodes CASSLETRYSNQPQHF.

V usage is TRBV27 and J usage is TRBJ1-2; D is unresolved. Germline V lookup: CDR1 MNHEY, CDR2 SMNVEV (reference sequence). V was clipped by 3 bases and J by 8 bases, with 13 bases between them. The CDR3 length is 13 residues. The CDR3 DNA reads TGTGCCAGCAGTTTCGAGGGTTCGGGCGGCTACACCTTC. This sequence encodes CASSFEGSGGYTF.

This clone was detected once. The chain recombines TRBV3-1 (or the pseudogene TRBV3-2) with TRBJ2-5; the match to TRBD1 covers 8 bases. In germline, CDR1 is LGHDT, CDR2 YNNKEL (reference sequence). The ends lost 0 bases at V and 4 bases at J; junction bases unmatched: 4. The CDR3 contains 15 residues. The CDR3 reads CASSQDRGPTETQYF. CDR3 bases: TGTGCCAGCAGCCAAGACAGGGGGCCCACAGAGACCCAGTACTTC.

CDR3 in DNA: TGTGCCAGTAGTATCACAGGGGGGAGGACCGGGGAGCTGTTTTTT. Amino acid sequence: CASSITGGRTGELFF. This chain links TRBV19 with TRBJ2-2; TRBD1 matches 8 bases. From germline, CDR1 is LNHDA and CDR2 SQIVND (reference sequence). The trim removed 3 bases at V and 5 bases at J, leaving 5 bases unmatched. The CDR3 covers 15 residues.

The V call is TRBV7-9, the J call TRBJ2-5; 9 positions agree with TRBD2. The J segment lost 4 bases and the V segment lost 5 bases, leaving 14 bases of the junction unmatched. CDR3 length equals 17 residues. Germline V gene lookup returns CDR1 SEHNR and CDR2 FQNEAQ (reference sequence). The CDR3 loop is CASSPILGGGDRETQYF. The DNA of the CDR3 is TGTGCCAGCAGCCCTATCCTCGGCGGGGGGGACAGAGAGACCCAGTACTTC.

This rearrangement joins TRBV7-2 to TRBJ1-5; D gene ambiguous. V dropped 2 bases and J dropped 7 bases, with 12 bases sitting between them. Per germline, CDR1 SGHTA and CDR2 FQGNSA. The CDR3 loop spans 14 amino acids. CDR3 nucleotide sequence: TGTGCCAGCAGCTTAACTTTGGGGTGGCAGCCCCAGCATTTT. This translates into CASSLTLGWQPQHF.

The chain employs TRBV11-2 and TRBJ1-2, with TRBD1 matching over 8 bases. The CDR3 runs to 14 residues. The germline V gene has CDR1 SGHAT and CDR2 FQNNGV. The V segment lost 3 bases and the J segment 6 bases; nucleotides outside the gene matches: 6. CDR3 coding DNA: TGTGCCAGCAGCTTGGCAGGGGGCTCCCATGGCTACACCTTC. Its translation: CASSLAGGSHGYTF.

The chain combines TRBV14 with TRBJ1-6; D is uncertain. V was shortened by 1 base and J by 7 bases, with 11 bases between the two germline ends. The germline gives CDR1 SGHDN, CDR2 FVKESK. CDR3 length: 15 residues. The CDR3 protein is CASSQVRGLNSPLHF. For the CDR3, the DNA is TGTGCCAGCAGCCAAGTGCGAGGCTTGAATTCACCCCTCCACTTT.

This chain joins TRBV7-2 and TRBJ1-2; no reliable D call. V dropped 4 bases and J dropped 8 bases, with 20 bases sitting between them. This CDR3 is built from 15 residues. Germline V gene data show CDR1 as SGHTA and CDR2 as FQGNSA. The CDR3 DNA sequence: TGTGCCAGCAGCTATGATCGGACGGTGGTCCGGGGCTACACCTTC. Its protein is CASSYDRTVVRGYTF.

This sequence joins TRBV6-5 and TRBJ2-5; D is unclear. CDR1 is MNHEY, CDR2 SVGAGI, per germline. The ends were cut back, 8 bases at V and 5 bases at J, with 15 bases in the middle. There are 13 residues in the CDR3. The CDR3 protein is CASLGVVGETQYF. CDR3 in DNA: TGTGCCAGCCTCGGAGTTGTAGGGGAGACCCAGTACTTC.

The chain has TRBV5-4 and TRBJ1-2; possible D gene TRBD1, 5 bases. This CDR3 comprises 16 residues. Germline-derived CDR1 and CDR2 are SGHNT and YYREEE (reference sequence). V was cut by 3 bases and J by 1 base, with 16 bases left in between. The CDR3 loop reads CASSSPGTANNYGYTF. The CDR3 region has the DNA TGTGCCAGCAGCTCACCCGGGACGGCGAATAACTATGGCTACACCTTC.

The chain carries TRBV29-1 and TRBJ1-2; the D gene is possibly TRBD1 (5 bases). Trimming left V 6 bases short and J 7 bases short, with 15 bases between. The CDR3 covers 12 residues. In germline, CDR1 is SQVTM, CDR2 ANQGSEA. As DNA, the CDR3 is TGCAGCGTCGGAATTGGGGACTTTGGCTACACCTTC. This sequence encodes CSVGIGDFGYTF.

This chain connects TRBV28 to TRBJ1-5; D gene unclear. The CDR3 is made up of 13 amino acids. Looked up from germline, CDR1 is MDHEN and CDR2 is SYDVKM. With 5 bases removed from V and 7 bases from J, the gap between germline ends came to 12 bases. This CDR3 is CASSPPPTQPQHF. The CDR3 DNA reads TGTGCCAGCAGTCCCCCCCCCACCCAGCCCCAGCATTTT. Drawing the rest from reference TRBV28 and TRBJ1-5, the complete variable domain is DVKVTQSSRYLVKRTGEKVFLECVQDMDHENMFWYRQDPGLGLRLIYFSYDVKMKEKGDIPEGYSVSREKKERFSLILESASTNQTSMYLCASSPPPTQPQHFGDGTRLSIL.

The chain has TRBV5-4 and TRBJ1-1; D gene ambiguous. This CDR3 has 12 residues. V lost 0 bases to trimming and J lost 5 bases, with 5 bases between them. Germline CDR1 and CDR2: SGHNT and YYREEE (reference sequence). CDR3 in amino acids: CASSLGATEAFF. CDR3 coding DNA: TGTGCCAGCAGCTTGGGGGCGACTGAAGCTTTCTTT. Combining the CDR3 with reference TRBV5-4 and TRBJ1-1 gives the whole variable domain ETGVTQSPTHLIKTRGQQVTLRCSSQSGHNTVSWYQQALGQGPQFIFQYYREEENGRGNFPPRFSGLQFPNYSSELNVNALELDDSALYLCASSLGATEAFFGQGTRLTVV.

The chain is built from TRBV19 and TRBJ2-4; no firm D call. V shed 5 bases and J shed 0 bases, with 14 bases lying between them. Per germline, CDR1 LNHDA and CDR2 SQIVND (reference sequence). This CDR3 spans 16 amino acids. The CDR3 spells CASSPARSEAKNIQYF. The DNA for the CDR3 is TGTGCCAGTAGTCCCGCGAGGTCGGAAGCCAAAAACATTCAGTACTTC. Full variable domain (missing parts from reference TRBV19 and TRBJ2-4): DGGITQSPKYLFRKEGQNVTLSCEQNLNHDAMYWYRQDPGQGLRLIYYSQIVNDFQKGDIAEGYSVSREKKESFPLTVTSAQKNPTAFYLCASSPARSEAKNIQYFGAGTRLSVL.

The genes are TRBV7-9 and TRBJ1-3; D not resolved. Trimming took off 5 bases at V and 0 bases at J, with 11 bases between the two ends. The CDR3 is 15 residues long. Germline values: CDR1 SEHNR, CDR2 FQNEAQ (reference sequence). The DNA for the CDR3 is TGTGCCAGCAGCATCTGGACTCTCTCTGGAAACACCATATATTTT. Amino acid sequence: CASSIWTLSGNTIYF.

V is TRBV21-1 and J is TRBJ1-1; the table gives TRBD1 as D, unverified against the DNA. TRBV21-1 is marked as a pseudogene. The CDR3 length is 16 residues. CDR3 bases: TGTGCCAGCAGGCAGGGGGCTCGTGTGGCGAACACTGAAGCTTTCTTT. Translating gives CASRQGARVANTEAFF.

This chain joins TRBV27 and TRBJ2-3; 7 nucleotides line up with TRBD2. The junction had 14 bases not matched to a gene; V was cut back by 4 bases and J by 1 base. From germline, CDR1 is MNHEY and CDR2 SMNVEV (reference sequence). The CDR3 extends over 18 amino acids. The CDR3 spells CASSWRTRALVGTDTQYF. The CDR3 DNA follows: TGTGCCAGCAGTTGGAGGACTAGAGCTTTGGTGGGCACAGATACGCAGTATTTT.

This rearrangement joins TRBV18 to TRBJ1-5; D gene unclear. Germline V gene lookup returns CDR1 KGHSH and CDR2 LQKENI. V shed 6 bases and J shed 5 bases, with 14 bases lying between them. This CDR3 contains 14 residues. In DNA form, the CDR3 reads TGTGCCAGCTCCCCTCGACCCCGCGATCAGCCCCAGCATTTT. Translation gives CASSPRPRDQPQHF. The full variable domain, completed using reference TRBV18 and TRBJ1-5, is NAGVMQNPRHLVRRRGQEARLRCSPMKGHSHVYWYRQLPEEGLKFMVYLQKENIIDESGMPKERFSAEFPKEGPSILRIQQVVRGDSAAYFCASSPRPRDQPQHFGDGTRLSIL.

The chain has TRBV13 and TRBJ2-2, with 10 bases matching TRBD2. After removal of 5 bases from V and 1 base from J, the junction contained 7 bases not matched to a gene. The CDR3 runs to 17 residues. Germline loops: CDR1 PRHDT, CDR2 FYEKMQ (reference sequence). The CDR3 DNA sequence: TGTGCCAGCAGCCGCCGTCGACTAGCGGGGAACACCGGGGAGCTGTTTTTT. This encodes CASSRRRLAGNTGELFF.